What follows are 18 T cell receptor beta chains derived from one specimen sequenced in a study of CD8 T cells in ankylosing spondylitis. The study's findings and limits: Seemingly distinctive of ankylosing spondylitis blood was a TCR beta motif formed by eight highly homologous variants.

TCRdb called the 5' RACE reads again in MiXCR, with one record for every CDR3 protein. There are approximately 400,000 distinct CDR3 sequences in the sample; roughly a sixth occur only once, and just over 1% lies in the top ten. No antigen is known for these receptors. The sequenced material came from blood, either unsorted or a sorted T cell fraction (not recorded which). These receptors came from a male donor with ankylosing spondylitis.

This clonotype was seen only a few times. The rearrangement uses TRBV5-1 and TRBJ2-5, with TRBD2 matching 9 bases. The germline gives CDR1 SGHRS, CDR2 YFSETQ. CDR3 length equals 16 residues. The V gene end was trimmed by 3 bases and the J gene end by 5 bases; junction bases not matched to a gene: 11. The CDR3 loop reads CASSSSVAGAGETQYF. CDR3 DNA sequence: TGCGCCAGCAGCTCCTCAGTAGCGGGAGCGGGGGAGACCCAGTACTTC.

The chain carries TRBV10-3 and TRBJ2-7; 7 positions agree with TRBD2. Germline CDR1 is ENHRY and CDR2 is SYGVKD. V shed 10 bases and J 6 bases; nucleotides not matched to a gene: 12. The CDR3 spans 13 residues. The CDR3: CATQLAGAGEQYF. The DNA of the CDR3 is TGTGCCACCCAACTGGCGGGAGCGGGCGAGCAGTACTTC.

This clonotype was detected only once. This chain links TRBV4-3 with TRBJ1-3; D is undetermined. Trimming removed 0 bases at V and 3 bases at J, with 3 bases between. This CDR3 is built from 13 residues. Germline V gene data show CDR1 as LGHNA and CDR2 as YSLEER. CDR3 region: CASSQDHGNTIYF. The CDR3 nucleotides are TGCGCCAGCAGCCAAGATCATGGAAACACCATATATTTT.

About this clonotype: The junction departs from germline at one end; a sequencing error may be responsible. The J gene is TRBJ2-3, the V gene TRBV7-2, with D tentatively TRBD1 (5 bases). The CDR3 spans 13 residues. The germline gives CDR1 SGHTA, CDR2 FQGNSA. CDR3 nucleotide sequence: TGTGCCGGCAGGGCCCAGCGCACAGATACGCAGTATTTT. Its translation is CAGRAQRTDTQYF.

This clonotype appeared a few times. The chain recombines TRBV24-1 with TRBJ1-5; the D is unclear. V gave up 4 bases and J gave up 0 bases, with 9 bases separating them. Germline V gives CDR1 KGHDR, CDR2 SFDVKD. The CDR3 length is 15 residues. In nucleotides, the CDR3 is TGTGCCACCAGTGACTTTGCCTATAGCAATCAGCCCCAGCATTTT. This translates into CATSDFAYSNQPQHF.

This clonotype was counted only a few times. J is TRBJ2-5 and V is TRBV12-3 or TRBV12-4; D might be TRBD1 or TRBD2, each matching 6 bases. This CDR3 is built from 15 residues. Trimming took 3 bases from V and 2 from J, leaving 13 bases between them. In DNA form, the CDR3 reads TGTGCCAGCAGTTTGGGGGGCAGACGGCAAGAGACCCAGTACTTC. It translates to CASSLGGRRQETQYF.

This clonotype was counted only a few times. The genes are TRBV10-3 and TRBJ2-3; D unclear. Germline CDR1 is ENHRY and CDR2 is SYGVKD. This CDR3 has 12 residues. Trimming left V 3 bases short and J 4 bases short, with 5 bases between. The CDR3 DNA is TGTGCCATCAGTGAAAAGGCAGATACGCAGTATTTT. Protein: CAISEKADTQYF.

V and J are TRBV12-3 or TRBV12-4 and TRBJ2-6; no clear D gene. V dropped 3 bases and J dropped 0 bases, with 12 bases sitting between them. This CDR3 has 17 residues. CDR3 bases: TGTGCCAGCAGTTTTTTTTGGACGGACTCTGGGGCCAACGTCCTGACTTTC. It encodes CASSFFWTDSGANVLTF.

This clonotype showed up just a few times. This chain uses TRBV20-1 with TRBJ2-5; 13 bases align to TRBD2. Trimming at V came to 4 bases and at J to 9 bases, leaving 2 bases not matched to a gene. The CDR3 runs 12 residues. Looked up from germline, CDR1 is DFQATT and CDR2 is SNEGSKA (reference sequence). CDR3 coding DNA: TGCAGTGCTAAGGGACTAGCGGGACCCCAGTACTTC. It specifies CSAKGLAGPQYF.

The genes are TRBV11-3 and TRBJ1-1; D remains ambiguous. The germline V and J ends were trimmed by 5 bases and 4 bases, with 14 bases remaining between them. The CDR3 length is 14 residues. Germline V CDR1 and CDR2: SGHNT, YENEEA. The CDR3 DNA follows: TGTGCCAGCAGCCCTGGGCCTACCCGCACTGAAGCTTTCTTT. Encoded protein: CASSPGPTRTEAFF. Variable domain in full (rest from reference TRBV11-3 and TRBJ1-1): EAGVVQSPRYKIIEKKQPVAFWCNPISGHNTLYWYLQNLGQGPELLIRYENEEAVDDSQLPKDRFSAERLKGVDSTLKIQPAELGDSAVYLCASSPGPTRTEAFFGQGTRLTVV.

V gene TRBV2 combines with J gene TRBJ2-3; D is possibly TRBD2 (6 bases). The CDR3 sequence is 15 residues long. CDR1 SNHLY and CDR2 FYNNEI come from the germline V gene. Trimming shortened V by 1 base and J by 5 bases, and 13 bases separated the two germline ends. Written as DNA, the CDR3 is TGTGCCAGCAGTGAAGGAGTGGCAGCGGGAGATACGCAGTATTTT. As protein: CASSEGVAAGDTQYF. Full variable domain (outside the CDR3, taken from reference TRBV2 and TRBJ2-3): EPEVTQTPSHQVTQMGQEVILRCVPISNHLYFYWYRQILGQKVEFLVSFYNNEISEKSEIFDDQFSVERPDGSNFTLKIRSTKLEDSAMYFCASSEGVAAGDTQYFGPGTRLTVL.

This clonotype was detected a few times. The chain joins TRBV9 to TRBJ2-3; 7 bases match TRBD2. Per germline, CDR1 SGDLS and CDR2 YYNGEE. The V gene end was trimmed by 0 bases and the J gene end by 4 bases; junction bases not matched to a gene: 8. The CDR3 has 16 residues. The CDR3 region has the DNA TGTGCCAGCAGCGTAGAGGCGGGAGCGCCGTCAGATACGCAGTATTTT. Translated: CASSVEAGAPSDTQYF. The full variable domain, its missing parts supplied by reference TRBV9 and TRBJ2-3, is DSGVTQTPKHLITATGQRVTLRCSPRSGDLSVYWYQQSLDQGLQFLIQYYNGEERAKGNILERFSAQQFPDLHSELNLSSLELGDSALYFCASSVEAGAPSDTQYFGPGTRLTVL.

This clonotype was seen a handful of times. V usage is TRBV5-1 and J usage is TRBJ1-1, with a weak D call TRBD1 (5 bases). Germline CDR1 is SGHRS and CDR2 is YFSETQ. The CDR3 has 14 residues. The V end was cut by 0 bases, the J end by 5 bases, with 11 bases between. CDR3: CASSLDGARTEAFF. CDR3 coding DNA: TGCGCCAGCAGCTTGGACGGGGCAAGGACTGAAGCTTTCTTT.

Only one count was recorded for this clonotype. The chain recombines TRBV20-1 with TRBJ1-5; no definite D call. Trimming left V 3 bases short and J 2 bases short, with 23 bases between. The V gene's germline CDR1 is DFQATT and CDR2 SNEGSKA (reference sequence). CDR3 length: 18 residues. CDR3 coding DNA: TGCAGTGCTAGTCCCCCGGGATTGGGGTTTTTGGGCAATCAGCCCCAGCATTTT. Encoded protein: CSASPPGLGFLGNQPQHF.

This clonotype was seen a handful of times. The chain combines TRBV12-3 or TRBV12-4 with TRBJ2-1, with 10 bases identical to TRBD1. This CDR3 has 16 amino acids. Germline trimming cut 1 base from V and 2 bases from J; bases unmatched to any gene: 2. DNA for the CDR3: TGTGCCAGCAGTTTAGTGGGGACAGGGGCCTACAATGAGCAGTTCTTC. Translating gives CASSLVGTGAYNEQFF.

Only a few counts were recorded for this clonotype. The gene calls are TRBV28 and TRBJ2-1; a weak D match, TRBD2 (6 bases). Trimming took 2 bases from V and 8 from J, leaving 10 bases between them. The CDR3 has 13 amino acids. Per the germline V gene, CDR1 is MDHEN and CDR2 is SYDVKM. In DNA, the CDR3 is TGTGCCAGCAGTTTAGGAGGGGTCGATGAGCAGTTCTTC. Translation: CASSLGGVDEQFF.

This clonotype appeared a few times. This sequence joins TRBV14 and TRBJ1-6; D call uncertain. This CDR3 spans 19 amino acids. The germline V and J ends were trimmed by 0 bases and 0 bases, with 15 bases remaining between them. The germline V gene encodes CDR1 SGHDN and CDR2 FVKESK. CDR3: CASSQDIGVSGSYNSPLHF. CDR3 coding DNA: TGTGCCAGCAGCCAAGATATCGGGGTCTCGGGCTCCTATAATTCACCCCTCCACTTT. The complete variable domain, with remaining parts taken from reference TRBV14 and TRBJ1-6, reads EAGVTQFPSHSVIEKGQTVTLRCDPISGHDNLYWYRRVMGKEIKFLLHFVKESKQDESGMPNNRFLAERTGGTYSTLKVQPAELEDSGVYFCASSQDIGVSGSYNSPLHFGNGTRLTVT.

This rearrangement joins TRBV6-5 to TRBJ2-2; D is unresolved. CDR1 is MNHEY and CDR2 is SVGAGI in the germline V gene. This CDR3 contains 16 residues. Deletions cut 0 bases from V and 4 bases from J, with 12 bases between. CDR3 protein: CASSYSIADSTGELFF. CDR3 coding DNA: TGTGCCAGCAGTTACTCGATCGCAGATTCCACCGGGGAGCTGTTTTTT.